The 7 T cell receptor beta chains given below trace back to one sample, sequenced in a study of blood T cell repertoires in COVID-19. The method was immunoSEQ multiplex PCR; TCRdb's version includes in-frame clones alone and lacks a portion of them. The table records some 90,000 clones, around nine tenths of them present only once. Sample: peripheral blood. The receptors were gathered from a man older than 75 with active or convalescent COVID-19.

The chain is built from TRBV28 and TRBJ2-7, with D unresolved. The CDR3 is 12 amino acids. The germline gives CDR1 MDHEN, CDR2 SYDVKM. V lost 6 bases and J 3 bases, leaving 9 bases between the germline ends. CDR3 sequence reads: CASSPSLYEQYF. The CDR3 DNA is TGTGCCAGCAGCCCGAGTCTCTACGAGCAGTACTTC.

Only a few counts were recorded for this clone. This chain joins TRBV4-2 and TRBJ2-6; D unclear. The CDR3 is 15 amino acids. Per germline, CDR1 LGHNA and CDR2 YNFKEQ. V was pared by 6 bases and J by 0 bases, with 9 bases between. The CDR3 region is CASSNYNSGANVLTF. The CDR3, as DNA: TGTGCCAGCAGTAACTACAACTCTGGGGCCAACGTCCTGACTTTC.

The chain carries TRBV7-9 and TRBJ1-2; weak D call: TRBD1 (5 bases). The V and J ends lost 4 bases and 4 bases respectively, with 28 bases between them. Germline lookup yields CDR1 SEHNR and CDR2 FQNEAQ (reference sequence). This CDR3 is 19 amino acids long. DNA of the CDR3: TGTGCCAGCAGCTCAAACCCGGGGGTCCCGACCAAAAGTGCCTATGGCTACACCTTC. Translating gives CASSSNPGVPTKSAYGYTF.

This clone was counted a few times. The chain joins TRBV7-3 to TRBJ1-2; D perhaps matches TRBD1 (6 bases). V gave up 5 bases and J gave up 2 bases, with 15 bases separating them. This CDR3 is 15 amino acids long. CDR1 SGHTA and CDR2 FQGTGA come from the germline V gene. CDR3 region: CASSPTGGGNYGYTF. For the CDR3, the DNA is TGTGCCAGCAGCCCGACAGGCGGGGGGAACTATGGCTACACCTTC.

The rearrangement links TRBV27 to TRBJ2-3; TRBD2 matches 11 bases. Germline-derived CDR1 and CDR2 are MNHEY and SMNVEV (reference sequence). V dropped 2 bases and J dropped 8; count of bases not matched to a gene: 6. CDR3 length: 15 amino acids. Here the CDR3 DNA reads TGTGCCAGCAGTTTAAGGGTAGCGGGAGGGCCTACGCAGTATTTT. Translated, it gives CASSLRVAGGPTQYF.

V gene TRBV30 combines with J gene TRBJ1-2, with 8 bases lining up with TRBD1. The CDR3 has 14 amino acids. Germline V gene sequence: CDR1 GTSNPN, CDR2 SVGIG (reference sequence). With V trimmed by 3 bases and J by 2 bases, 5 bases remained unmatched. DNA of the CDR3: TGTGCCTGGAGCTCCAGGGGGCGAAACTATGGCTACACCTTC. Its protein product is CAWSSRGRNYGYTF.

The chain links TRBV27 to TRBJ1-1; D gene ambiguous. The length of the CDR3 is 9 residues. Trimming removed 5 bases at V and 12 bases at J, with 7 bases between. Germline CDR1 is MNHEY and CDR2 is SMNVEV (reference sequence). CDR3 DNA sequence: TGTGCCAGCAGTCACAAGACTTTCTTT. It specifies CASSHKTFF.